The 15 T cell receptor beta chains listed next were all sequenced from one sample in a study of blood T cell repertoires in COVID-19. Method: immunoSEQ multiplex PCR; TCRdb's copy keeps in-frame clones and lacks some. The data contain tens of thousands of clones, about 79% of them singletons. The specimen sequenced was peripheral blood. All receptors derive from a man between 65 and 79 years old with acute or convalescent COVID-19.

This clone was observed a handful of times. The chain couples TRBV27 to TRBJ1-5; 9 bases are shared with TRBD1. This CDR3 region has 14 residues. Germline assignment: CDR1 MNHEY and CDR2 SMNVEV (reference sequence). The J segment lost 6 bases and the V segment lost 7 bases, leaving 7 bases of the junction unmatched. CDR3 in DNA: TGTGCCAGCAACCCGACAGGGGGAGCTCAGCCCCAGCATTTT. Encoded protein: CASNPTGGAQPQHF.

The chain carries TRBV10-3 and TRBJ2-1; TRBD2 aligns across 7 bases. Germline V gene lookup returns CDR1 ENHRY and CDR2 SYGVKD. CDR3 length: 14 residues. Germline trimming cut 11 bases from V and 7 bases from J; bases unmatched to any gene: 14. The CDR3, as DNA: TGTGCCTGTAATGGGGGGAGGGCCGAGAATGAGCAGTTCTTC. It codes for CACNGGRAENEQFF.

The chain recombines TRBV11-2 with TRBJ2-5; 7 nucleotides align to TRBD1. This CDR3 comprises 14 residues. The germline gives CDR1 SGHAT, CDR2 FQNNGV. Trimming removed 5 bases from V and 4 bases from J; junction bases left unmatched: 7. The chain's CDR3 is CASSPTGQVETQYF. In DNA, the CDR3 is TGTGCCAGCAGCCCGACAGGGCAGGTAGAGACCCAGTACTTC.

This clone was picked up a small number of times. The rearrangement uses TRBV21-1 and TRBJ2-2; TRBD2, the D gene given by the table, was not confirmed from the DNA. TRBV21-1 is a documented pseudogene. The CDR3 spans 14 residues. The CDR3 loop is CASSLAGFTGELFF. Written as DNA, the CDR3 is TGTGCCAGCAGCCTAGCGGGATTCACCGGGGAGCTGTTTTTT.

The DNA of the CDR3 is TGCGCCAGCAGCTTGGGTACAGGTTTGAACACTGAAGCTTTCTTT. Translated: CASSLGTGLNTEAFF. The genes are TRBV5-1 and TRBJ1-1, with a tentative D call TRBD1 (5 bases). The CDR3 covers 15 residues. Germline CDR1 and CDR2: SGHRS and YFSETQ. V was clipped by 0 bases and J by 0 bases, with 9 bases between them.

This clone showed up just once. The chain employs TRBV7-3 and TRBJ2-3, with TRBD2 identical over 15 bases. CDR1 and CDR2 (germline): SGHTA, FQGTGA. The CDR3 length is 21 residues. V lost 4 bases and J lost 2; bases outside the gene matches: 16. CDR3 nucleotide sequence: TGTGCCAGCAGCTCCATCTCCTGGACTAGCGGGAGGGCCGTGACCACAGATACGCAGTATTTT. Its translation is CASSSISWTSGRAVTTDTQYF.

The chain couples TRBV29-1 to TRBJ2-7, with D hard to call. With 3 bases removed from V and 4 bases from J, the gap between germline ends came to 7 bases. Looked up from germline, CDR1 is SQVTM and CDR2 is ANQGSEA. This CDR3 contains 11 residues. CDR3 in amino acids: CSVDFGYEQYF. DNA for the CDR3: TGCAGCGTTGATTTCGGTTACGAGCAGTACTTC.

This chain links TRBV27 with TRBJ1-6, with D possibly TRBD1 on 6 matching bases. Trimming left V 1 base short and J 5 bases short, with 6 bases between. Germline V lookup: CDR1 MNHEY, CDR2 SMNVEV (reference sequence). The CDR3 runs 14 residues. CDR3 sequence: CASSLWTDNSPLHF. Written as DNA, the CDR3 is TGTGCCAGCAGTTTATGGACAGATAATTCACCCCTCCACTTT.

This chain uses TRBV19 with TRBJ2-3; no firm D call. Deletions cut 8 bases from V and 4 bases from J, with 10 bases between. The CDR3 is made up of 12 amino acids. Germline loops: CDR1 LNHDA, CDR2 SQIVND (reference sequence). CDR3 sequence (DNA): TGTGCCAGTCGATCCGCGGCAGATACGCAGTATTTT. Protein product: CASRSAADTQYF. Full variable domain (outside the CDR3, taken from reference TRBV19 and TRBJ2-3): DGGITQSPKYLFRKEGQNVTLSCEQNLNHDAMYWYRQDPGQGLRLIYYSQIVNDFQKGDIAEGYSVSREKKESFPLTVTSAQKNPTAFYLCASRSAADTQYFGPGTRLTVL.

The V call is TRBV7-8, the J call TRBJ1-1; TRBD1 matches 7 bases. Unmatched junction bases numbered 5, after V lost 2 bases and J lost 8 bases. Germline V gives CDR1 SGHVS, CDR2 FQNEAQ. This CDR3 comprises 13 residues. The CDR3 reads CASSLIGDSEAFF. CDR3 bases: TGTGCCAGCAGCTTAATAGGGGACAGCGAAGCTTTCTTT.

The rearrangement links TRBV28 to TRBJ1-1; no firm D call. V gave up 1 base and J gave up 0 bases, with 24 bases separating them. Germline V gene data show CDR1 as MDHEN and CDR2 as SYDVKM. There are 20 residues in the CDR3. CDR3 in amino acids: CASSLFTRVGRRALNTEAFF. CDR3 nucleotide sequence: TGTGCCAGCAGTTTATTCACCCGTGTCGGGAGGCGGGCGTTGAACACTGAAGCTTTCTTT. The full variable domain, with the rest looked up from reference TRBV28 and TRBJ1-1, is DVKVTQSSRYLVKRTGEKVFLECVQDMDHENMFWYRQDPGLGLRLIYFSYDVKMKEKGDIPEGYSVSREKKERFSLILESASTNQTSMYLCASSLFTRVGRRALNTEAFFGQGTRLTVV.

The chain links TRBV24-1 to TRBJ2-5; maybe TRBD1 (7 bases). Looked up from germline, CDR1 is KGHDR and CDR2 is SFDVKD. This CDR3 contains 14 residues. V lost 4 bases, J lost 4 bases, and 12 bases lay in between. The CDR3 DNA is TGTGCCACCAGTGAAAACAGGGGAGGAGAGACCCAGTACTTC. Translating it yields CATSENRGGETQYF.

CDR3 in amino acids: CSGNRGRTEAFF. The DNA for the CDR3 is TGCAGCGGAAACAGGGGGAGGACTGAAGCTTTCTTT. The chain recombines TRBV29-1 with TRBJ1-1; 8 positions match TRBD1. The V segment lost 7 bases and the J segment 5 bases; nucleotides outside the gene matches: 6. In germline, CDR1 is SQVTM, CDR2 ANQGSEA. This CDR3 spans 12 amino acids.

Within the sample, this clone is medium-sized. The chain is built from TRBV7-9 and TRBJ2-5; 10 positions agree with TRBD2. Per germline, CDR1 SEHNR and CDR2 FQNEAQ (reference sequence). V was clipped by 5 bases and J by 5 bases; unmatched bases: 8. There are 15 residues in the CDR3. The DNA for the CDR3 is TGTGCCAGCAGCATTCCTAGCGGGAGCGTGGAGACCCAGTACTTC. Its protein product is CASSIPSGSVETQYF.

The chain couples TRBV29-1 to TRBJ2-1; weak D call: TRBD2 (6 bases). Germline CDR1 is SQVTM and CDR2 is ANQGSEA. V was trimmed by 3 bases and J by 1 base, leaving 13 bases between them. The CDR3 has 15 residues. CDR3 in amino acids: CSVERDSGSYNEQFF. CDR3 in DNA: TGCAGCGTTGAGCGGGACTCTGGTTCCTACAATGAGCAGTTCTTC.